The source of this T cell receptor beta chain is a study of cytomegalovirus exposure and HLA in healthy donors. Regarding the study as a whole: There were a few CMV-associated chains whose specificity for CMV antigens was confirmed in vitro. Reportedly, diagnosis of cytomegalovirus status by the classifier showed high specificity and sensitivity.

Profiled with immunoSEQ multiplex PCR; TCRdb holds only in-frame clones, not every one. The sample records approximately 170,000 clones, 84% being singletons. From germline, CDR1 is GTSNPN and CDR2 SVGIG (reference sequence). V lost 2 bases, J lost 4 bases, and 5 bases lay in between. This CDR3 has 11 amino acids. For this clone: Antigen unknown.

The rearrangement joins TRBV30 to TRBJ1-2; no clear D. Sequencing was done on a sample of PBMCs. The sequence was collected from a man younger than 45 in good health and CMV-seropositive. The CDR3 here is CAWSLLYGYTF. In nucleotides, the CDR3 is TGTGCCTGGAGTTTACTCTATGGCTACACCTTC. Supplemented by reference TRBV30 and TRBJ1-2, the full variable domain reads SQTIHQWPATLVQPVGSPLSLECTVEGTSNPNLYWYRQAAGRGLQLLFYSVGIGQISSEVPQNLSASRPQDRQFILSSKKLLLSDSGFYLCAWSLLYGYTFGSGTRLTVV.